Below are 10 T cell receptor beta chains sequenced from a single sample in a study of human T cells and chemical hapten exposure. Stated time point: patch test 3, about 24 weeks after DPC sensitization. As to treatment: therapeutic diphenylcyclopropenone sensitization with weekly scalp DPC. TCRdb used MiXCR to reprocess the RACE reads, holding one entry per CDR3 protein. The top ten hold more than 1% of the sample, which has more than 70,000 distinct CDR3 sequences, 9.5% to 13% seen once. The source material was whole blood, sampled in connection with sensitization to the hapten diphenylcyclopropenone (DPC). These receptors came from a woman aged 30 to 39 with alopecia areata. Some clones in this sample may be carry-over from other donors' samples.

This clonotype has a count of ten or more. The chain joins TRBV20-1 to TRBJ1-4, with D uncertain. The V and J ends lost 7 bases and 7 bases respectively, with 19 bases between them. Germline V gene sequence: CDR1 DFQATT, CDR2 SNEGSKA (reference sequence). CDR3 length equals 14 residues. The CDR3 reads CSVRQVRGIEKLFF. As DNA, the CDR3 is TGCAGTGTCCGGCAGGTTAGAGGGATTGAAAAACTGTTTTTT.

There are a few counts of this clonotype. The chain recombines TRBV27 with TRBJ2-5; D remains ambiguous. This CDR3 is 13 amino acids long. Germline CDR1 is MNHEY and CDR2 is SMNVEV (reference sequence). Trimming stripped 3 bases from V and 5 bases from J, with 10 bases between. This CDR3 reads CASSFRGVETQYF. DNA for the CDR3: TGTGCCAGCAGTTTCCGAGGAGTGGAGACCCAGTACTTC.

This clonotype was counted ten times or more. The chain's CDR3 is CASAGTAYNEQFF. The CDR3 nucleotides are TGTGCCAGCGCCGGGACAGCCTACAATGAGCAGTTCTTC. The chain recombines TRBV2 with TRBJ2-1, with 7 bases lining up with TRBD1. In germline, CDR1 is SNHLY, CDR2 FYNNEI. V was pared by 8 bases and J by 2 bases, with 3 bases of the junction left unmatched. This CDR3 spans 13 amino acids.

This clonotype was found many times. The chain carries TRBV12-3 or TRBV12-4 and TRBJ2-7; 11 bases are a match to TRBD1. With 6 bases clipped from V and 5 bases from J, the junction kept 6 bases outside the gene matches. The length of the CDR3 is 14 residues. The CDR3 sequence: CASSRGQGDHEQYV. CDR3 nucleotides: TGTGCCAGCAGCCGGGGACAGGGGGACCACGAGCAGTACGTC.

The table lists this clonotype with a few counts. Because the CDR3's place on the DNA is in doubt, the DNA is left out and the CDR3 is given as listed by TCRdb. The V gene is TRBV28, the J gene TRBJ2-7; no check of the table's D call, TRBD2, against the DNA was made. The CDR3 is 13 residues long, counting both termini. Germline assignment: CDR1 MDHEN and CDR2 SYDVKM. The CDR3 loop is CASSFGGGAHLYV.

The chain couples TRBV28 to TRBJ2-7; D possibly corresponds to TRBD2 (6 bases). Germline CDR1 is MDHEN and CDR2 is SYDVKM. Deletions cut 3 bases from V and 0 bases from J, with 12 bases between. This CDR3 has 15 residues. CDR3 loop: CASSFPGSGSYEQYF. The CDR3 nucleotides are TGTGCCAGCAGTTTTCCCGGGAGCGGCTCCTACGAGCAGTACTTC.

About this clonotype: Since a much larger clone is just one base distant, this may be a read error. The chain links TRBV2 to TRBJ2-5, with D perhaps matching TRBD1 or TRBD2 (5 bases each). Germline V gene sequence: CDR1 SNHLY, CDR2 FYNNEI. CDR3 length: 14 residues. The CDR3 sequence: CASSSRPGRETLYF. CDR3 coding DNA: TGTGCCAGCAGCTCTAGGCCGGGACGAGAGACCCTGTACTTC.

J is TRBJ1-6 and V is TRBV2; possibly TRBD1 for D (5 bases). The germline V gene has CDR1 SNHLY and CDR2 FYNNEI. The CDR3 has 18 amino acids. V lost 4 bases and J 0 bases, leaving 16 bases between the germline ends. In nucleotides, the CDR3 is TGTGCCAGCAGTGGCGGACACCTTAGGAGCTCCTATAATTCACCCCTCCACTTT. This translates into CASSGGHLRSSYNSPLHF.

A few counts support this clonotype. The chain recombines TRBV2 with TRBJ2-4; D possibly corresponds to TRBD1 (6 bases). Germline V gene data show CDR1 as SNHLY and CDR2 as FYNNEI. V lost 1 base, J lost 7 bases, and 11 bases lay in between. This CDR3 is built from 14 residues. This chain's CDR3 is CASSEEAGVNIQYF. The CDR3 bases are TGTGCCAGCAGTGAAGAGGCAGGGGTCAACATTCAGTACTTC.

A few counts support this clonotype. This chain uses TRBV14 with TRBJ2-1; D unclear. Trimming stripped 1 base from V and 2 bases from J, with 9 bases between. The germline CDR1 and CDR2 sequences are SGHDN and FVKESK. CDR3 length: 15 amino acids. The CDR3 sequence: CASSQGGGPYNEQFF. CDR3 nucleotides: TGTGCCAGCAGCCAAGGCGGTGGGCCCTACAATGAGCAGTTCTTC. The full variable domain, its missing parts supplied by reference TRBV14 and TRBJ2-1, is EAGVTQFPSHSVIEKGQTVTLRCDPISGHDNLYWYRRVMGKEIKFLLHFVKESKQDESGMPNNRFLAERTGGTYSTLKVQPAELEDSGVYFCASSQGGGPYNEQFFGPGTRLTVL.